This is a list of T cell receptor beta chains from one sample in a study of T cells in localized non-small cell lung cancer. Repertoires were generated with immunoSEQ multiplex PCR, while TCRdb's copy carries only in-frame clones and drops some. Of approximately 40,000 clones listed, about 87% are singletons. Here the sequenced sample was peripheral blood, taken before any cancer treatment. These receptors came from a man between 18 and 50 years old with stage I lung adenocarcinoma. Each CDR3 is given with its conserved first and last residue. Each record gives: D gene, clone size, V gene, J gene, CDR3 length, CDR3 protein, CDR3 DNA. D genes are given only for firm matches. Not all rows give a size; the values are once, few, many and, for expanded clones, a class.

D gene: TRBD1; clone size: NA; V gene: TRBV7-2; J gene: TRBJ2-3; CDR3 length: 15; CDR3 protein: CASSLASGGPDTQYF; CDR3 DNA: TGTGCCAGCAGCTTAGCCTCAGGGGGCCCAGATACGCAGTATTTT
D gene: NA; clone size: few; V gene: TRBV29-1; J gene: TRBJ1-6; CDR3 length: 13; CDR3 protein: CSVGSGPNSPLHF; CDR3 DNA: TGCAGCGTTGGGTCAGGGCCGAATTCACCCCTCCACTTT
D gene: NA; clone size: NA; V gene: TRBV2; J gene: TRBJ1-2; CDR3 length: 17; CDR3 protein: CASSDGGSNTGSDGYTF; CDR3 DNA: TGTGCCAGCAGTGATGGGGGGTCGAATACAGGGAGTGACGGCTACACCTTC
D gene: NA; clone size: few; V gene: TRBV9; J gene: TRBJ1-1; CDR3 length: 14; CDR3 protein: CASSVDQGKAEAFF; CDR3 DNA: TGTGCCAGCAGCGTAGATCAGGGGAAGGCTGAAGCTTTCTTT
D gene: TRBD1; clone size: NA; V gene: TRBV13; J gene: TRBJ2-1; CDR3 length: 14; CDR3 protein: CASSQDRDYNEQFF; CDR3 DNA: TGTGCCAGCAGCCAGGACAGGGACTACAATGAGCAGTTCTTC
D gene: NA; clone size: NA; V gene: TRBV6-5; J gene: TRBJ1-2; CDR3 length: 12; CDR3 protein: CASSYGAFGYTF; CDR3 DNA: TGTGCCAGCAGTTACGGGGCATTTGGCTACACCTTC
D gene: TRBD2; clone size: NA; V gene: TRBV7-2; J gene: TRBJ2-3; CDR3 length: 15; CDR3 protein: CASSLERGGRRTQYF; CDR3 DNA: TGTGCCAGCAGCTTAGAGCGGGGGGGGAGAAGGACGCAGTATTTT
D gene: NA; clone size: NA; V gene: TRBV11-2; J gene: TRBJ2-2; CDR3 length: 20; CDR3 protein: CASSLDKANRTTRGTGELFF; CDR3 DNA: TGTGCCAGCAGCTTAGATAAAGCGAACCGGACAACCCGAGGCACCGGGGAGCTGTTTTTT
D gene: NA; clone size: NA; V gene: TRBV28; J gene: TRBJ1-2; CDR3 length: 12; CDR3 protein: CASSSGSVSYTF; CDR3 DNA: TGTGCCAGCAGTTCCGGGTCCGTCTCCTACACCTTC
D gene: TRBD1; clone size: NA; V gene: TRBV5-4; J gene: TRBJ1-2; CDR3 length: 14; CDR3 protein: CASSLTGGNYGYTF; CDR3 DNA: TGTGCCAGCAGCTTGACAGGGGGCAACTATGGCTACACCTTC
D gene: NA; clone size: NA; V gene: TRBV4-3; J gene: TRBJ1-3; CDR3 length: 15; CDR3 protein: CASSPTQNYGNTIYF; CDR3 DNA: TGCGCCAGCAGCCCCACGCAGAACTATGGAAACACCATATATTTT
D gene: NA; clone size: NA; V gene: TRBV5-1; J gene: TRBJ1-3; CDR3 length: 15; CDR3 protein: CASSLYGDTGNTIYF; CDR3 DNA: TGCGCCAGCAGCTTGTATGGGGACACAGGAAACACCATATATTTT
D gene: TRBD1; clone size: few; V gene: TRBV19; J gene: TRBJ1-5; CDR3 length: 17; CDR3 protein: CASSIKIFGTGVQPQHF; CDR3 DNA: TGTGCCAGTAGTATAAAAATCTTCGGGACAGGGGTCCAGCCCCAGCATTTT
D gene: TRBD2; clone size: once; V gene: TRBV9; J gene: TRBJ2-1; CDR3 length: 16; CDR3 protein: CASSVGLAGRNNEQFF; CDR3 DNA: TGTGCCAGCAGCGTAGGGCTAGCGGGGAGGAACAATGAGCAGTTCTTC
D gene: NA; clone size: NA; V gene: TRBV11-2; J gene: TRBJ2-3; CDR3 length: 16; CDR3 protein: CASSLVAGLYADTQYF; CDR3 DNA: TGTGCCAGCAGCTTAGTGGCAGGGCTCTACGCAGATACGCAGTATTTT
D gene: NA; clone size: NA; V gene: TRBV28; J gene: TRBJ2-1; CDR3 length: 13; CDR3 protein: CASSLYSGGEQFF; CDR3 DNA: TGTGCCAGCAGTCTTTATAGTGGGGGTGAGCAGTTCTTC
D gene: TRBD1; clone size: NA; V gene: TRBV7-2; J gene: TRBJ2-1; CDR3 length: 13; CDR3 protein: CASSLSRGNEQFF; CDR3 DNA: TGTGCCAGCAGCTTGTCCAGGGGGAATGAGCAGTTCTTC
D gene: NA; clone size: NA; V gene: TRBV6-1; J gene: TRBJ1-1; CDR3 length: 13; CDR3 protein: CASSRTANTEAFF; CDR3 DNA: TGTGCCAGCAGTCGGACGGCGAACACTGAAGCTTTCTTT
D gene: TRBD1; clone size: NA; V gene: TRBV28; J gene: TRBJ2-7; CDR3 length: 15; CDR3 protein: CASSSTGQGVGEQYF; CDR3 DNA: TGTGCCAGCAGTTCGACGGGACAGGGGGTCGGCGAGCAGTACTTC
D gene: NA; clone size: NA; V gene: TRBV4-1; J gene: TRBJ2-2; CDR3 length: 16; CDR3 protein: CASSQDSPSVGGELFF; CDR3 DNA: TGCGCCAGCAGCCAAGATTCCCCTAGCGTCGGCGGGGAGCTGTTTTTT
D gene: NA; clone size: NA; V gene: TRBV30; J gene: TRBJ1-4; CDR3 length: 15; CDR3 protein: CASNSQLTWGEKLFF; CDR3 DNA: TGTGCCTCCAACTCCCAACTCACTTGGGGTGAAAAACTGTTTTTT
D gene: NA; clone size: NA; V gene: TRBV25-1; J gene: TRBJ1-1; CDR3 length: 13; CDR3 protein: CASSEWGRTEAFF; CDR3 DNA: TGTGCCAGCAGTGAATGGGGAAGGACTGAAGCTTTCTTT